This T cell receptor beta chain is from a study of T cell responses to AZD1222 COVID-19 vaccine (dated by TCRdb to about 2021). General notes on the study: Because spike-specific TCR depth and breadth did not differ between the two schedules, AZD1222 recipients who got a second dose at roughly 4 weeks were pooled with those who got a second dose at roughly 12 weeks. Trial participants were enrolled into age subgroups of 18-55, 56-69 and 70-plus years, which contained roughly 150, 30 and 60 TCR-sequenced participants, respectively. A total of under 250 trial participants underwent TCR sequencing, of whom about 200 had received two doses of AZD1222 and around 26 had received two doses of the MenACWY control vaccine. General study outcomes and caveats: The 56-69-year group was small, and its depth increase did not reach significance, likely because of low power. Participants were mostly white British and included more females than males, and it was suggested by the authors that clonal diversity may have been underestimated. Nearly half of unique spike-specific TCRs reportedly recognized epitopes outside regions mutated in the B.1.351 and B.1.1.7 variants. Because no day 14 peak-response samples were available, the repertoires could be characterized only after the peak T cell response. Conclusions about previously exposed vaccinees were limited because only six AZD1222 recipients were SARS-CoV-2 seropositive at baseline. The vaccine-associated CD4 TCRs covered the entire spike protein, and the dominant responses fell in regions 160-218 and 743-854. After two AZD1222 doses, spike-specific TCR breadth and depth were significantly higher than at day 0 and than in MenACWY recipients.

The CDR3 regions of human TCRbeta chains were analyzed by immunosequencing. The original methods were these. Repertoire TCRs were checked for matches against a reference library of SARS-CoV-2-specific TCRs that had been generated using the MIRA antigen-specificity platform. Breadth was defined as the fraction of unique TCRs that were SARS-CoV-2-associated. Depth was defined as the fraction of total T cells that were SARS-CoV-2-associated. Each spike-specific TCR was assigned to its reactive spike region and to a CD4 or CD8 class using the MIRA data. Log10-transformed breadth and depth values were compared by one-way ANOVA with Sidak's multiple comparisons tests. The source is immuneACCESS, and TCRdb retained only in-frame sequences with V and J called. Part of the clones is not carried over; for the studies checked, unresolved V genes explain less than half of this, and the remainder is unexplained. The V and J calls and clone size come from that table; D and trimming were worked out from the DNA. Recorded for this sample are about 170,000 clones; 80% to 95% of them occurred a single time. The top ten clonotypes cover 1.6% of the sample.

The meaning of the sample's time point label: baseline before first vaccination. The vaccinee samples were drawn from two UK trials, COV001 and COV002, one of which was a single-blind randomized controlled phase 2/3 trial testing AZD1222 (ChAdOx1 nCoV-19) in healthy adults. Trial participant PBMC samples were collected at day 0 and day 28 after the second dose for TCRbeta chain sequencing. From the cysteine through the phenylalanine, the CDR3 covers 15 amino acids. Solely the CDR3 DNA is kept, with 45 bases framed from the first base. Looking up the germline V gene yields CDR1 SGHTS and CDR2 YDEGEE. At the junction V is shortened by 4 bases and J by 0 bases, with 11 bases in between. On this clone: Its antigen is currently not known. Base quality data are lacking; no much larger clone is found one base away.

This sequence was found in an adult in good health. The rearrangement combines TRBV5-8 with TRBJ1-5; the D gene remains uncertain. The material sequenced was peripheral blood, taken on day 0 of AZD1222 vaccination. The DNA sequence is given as TGTGCCAGCAGCCCCGGGAGTTATAGCAATCAGCCCCAGCATTTT. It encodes CASSPGSYSNQPQHF. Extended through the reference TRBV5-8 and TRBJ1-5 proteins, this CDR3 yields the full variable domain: EAGVTQSPTHLIKTRGQQATLRCSPISGHTSVYWYQQALGLGLQFLLWYDEGEERNRGNFPPRFSGRQFPNYSSELNVNALELEDSALYLCASSPGSYSNQPQHFGDGTRLSIL.